Given below is one T cell receptor beta chain in context. Its target is not known. The CDR3 runs 13 residues. Germline CDR1 ENHRY, CDR2 SYGVKD. Deletions cut 0 bases from V and 6 bases from J, with 9 bases between. Method: immunoSEQ multiplex PCR; TCRdb's copy keeps in-frame clones and lacks some. This sample yields around 270,000 clones, of which around 93% are seen a single time; roughly 0.6% belongs to the top ten. The data belong to a study of T cell responses to AZD1222 COVID-19 vaccine. Study outcomes and limitations: Close to half of spike-specific TCRs reportedly recognize unmutated variant regions.

Pooling covered second doses at about 4 or about 12 weeks. The clonotype was recovered from an adult who received the AZD1222 COVID-19 vaccine. The genes are TRBV10-3 and TRBJ2-7; D uncertain. Sample: peripheral blood, taken 28 days after the second AZD1222 dose. As DNA, the CDR3 is TGTGCCATCAGTGAGTCGACGGGTGGCGAGCAGTACTTC. It translates to CAISESTGGEQYF.